These 27 T cell receptor beta chains were sequenced from one sample in a study of cytomegalovirus exposure and HLA in healthy donors. Researchers ran the PCR with 60 Vbeta and 13 Jbeta primers. Produced via immunoSEQ multiplex PCR; TCRdb's table is partial and in-frame only. In the table there are approximately 170,000 clones, 81% of which are singletons. The specimen was PBMCs. These TCRs come from a man in his forties or fifties in good health and CMV-seropositive.

The gene calls are TRBV28 and TRBJ1-2; D is perhaps TRBD1 (6 bases). Germline loops: CDR1 MDHEN, CDR2 SYDVKM. The CDR3 is 15 residues long. Trimming pared 6 bases from V and 7 bases from J, leaving 21 bases between. CDR3 sequence: CASSPTTAGERGYTF. DNA of the CDR3: TGTGCCAGCAGCCCAACGACAGCAGGGGAACGTGGCTACACCTTC.

The J gene is TRBJ2-2, the V gene TRBV6-1, with 10 bases aligning to TRBD2. The germline V gene has CDR1 MNHNS and CDR2 SASEGT. V trimming: 2 bases; J trimming: 4 bases; junction bases outside the gene matches: 4. The CDR3 extends over 16 amino acids. DNA for the CDR3: TGTGCCAGCAGTGAACTAGCGGGGGCCCTCACCGGGGAGCTGTTTTTT. It yields the protein CASSELAGALTGELFF.

This chain joins TRBV4-3 and TRBJ2-2, with TRBD1 as a possible D gene (5 bases). Trimming removed 2 bases at V and 0 bases at J, with 16 bases between. Germline CDR1 and CDR2: LGHNA and YSLEER. CDR3 length equals 18 residues. CDR3 amino acids: CASSQPPTGTANTGELFF. The CDR3 nucleotides are TGCGCCAGCAGCCAACCACCAACAGGAACCGCGAACACCGGGGAGCTGTTTTTT.

The gene calls are TRBV28 and TRBJ1-2; no firm D call. Germline V gives CDR1 MDHEN, CDR2 SYDVKM. Trimming took 4 bases from V and 8 from J, leaving 17 bases between them. This CDR3 contains 14 residues. CDR3 residues: CASSSNPRSRGYTF. The CDR3 DNA is TGTGCCAGCAGTTCCAATCCGAGATCTAGGGGCTACACCTTC.

V is TRBV12-2 and J is TRBJ2-5; whether TRBD1, the table's D call, matches the DNA was not checked. The DNA end is more similar to TRBJ2-7, so the J call may be wrong. TRBV12-2 is a pseudogene. The CDR3 totals 13 residues. The CDR3 spells CASRLGLQHEQYF. CDR3 nucleotide sequence: TGTGCAAGTCGCTTAGGATTACAGCACGAGCAGTACTTC.

CDR3 nucleotide sequence: TGTGCCAGCAGCGCCGGACAGCTAACGACCTACGAGCAGTACTTC. This translates into CASSAGQLTTYEQYF. The chain is built from TRBV9 and TRBJ2-7, with a weak D call TRBD1 (6 bases). In germline, CDR1 is SGDLS, CDR2 YYNGEE. V was pared by 3 bases and J by 2 bases, with 15 bases between. The CDR3 covers 15 residues.

This clone was counted a few times. The rearrangement links TRBV6-1 to TRBJ1-1; the D gene is possibly TRBD1 (5 bases). The CDR3 loop spans 14 amino acids. Trimming removed 7 bases from V and 1 base from J, with 13 bases in between. CDR1 MNHNS and CDR2 SASEGT come from the germline V gene. The CDR3 coding sequence is TGTGCCAGCACCCGTCGGGGGGGGAACACTGAAGCTTTCTTT. This sequence encodes CASTRRGGNTEAFF.

The rearrangement joins TRBV15 to TRBJ2-3; 7 bases are a match to TRBD2. Germline V gives CDR1 LNHNV, CDR2 YYDKDF (reference sequence). The CDR3 contains 17 residues. V gave up 5 bases and J gave up 3 bases; unmatched junction bases: 14. This chain's CDR3 is CATSGIRGVGRTDTQYF. The CDR3 DNA reads as TGTGCCACCAGCGGAATACGGGGGGTTGGGAGAACAGATACGCAGTATTTT.

This chain joins TRBV15 and TRBJ2-5; 7 bases align to TRBD2. The germline V gene has CDR1 LNHNV and CDR2 YYDKDF (reference sequence). CDR3 length equals 16 residues. After removal of 1 base from V and 5 bases from J, the junction contained 10 bases not matched to a gene. CDR3 region: CATSRGGTTSGETQYF. In nucleotides, the CDR3 is TGTGCCACCAGCAGAGGGGGGACTACAAGCGGGGAGACCCAGTACTTC.

The chain carries TRBV18 and TRBJ2-3; TRBD2 matches 7 bases. The germline V gene encodes CDR1 KGHSH and CDR2 LQKENI. The V segment lost 3 bases and the J segment 4 bases; nucleotides outside the gene matches: 4. This CDR3 is 14 amino acids long. CDR3 residues: CASSPSGAPDTQYF. CDR3 DNA: TGTGCCAGCTCACCCAGCGGGGCTCCAGATACGCAGTATTTT. The variable domain in full, with the rest retrieved from reference TRBV18 and TRBJ2-3, is NAGVMQNPRHLVRRRGQEARLRCSPMKGHSHVYWYRQLPEEGLKFMVYLQKENIIDESGMPKERFSAEFPKEGPSILRIQQVVRGDSAAYFCASSPSGAPDTQYFGPGTRLTVL.

This rearrangement joins TRBV28 to TRBJ2-7, with 7 nucleotides matching TRBD1. V shed 6 bases, J shed 0 bases, and the junction held 8 bases outside the gene matches. Germline V lookup: CDR1 MDHEN, CDR2 SYDVKM. CDR3 length: 15 residues. The CDR3 region has the DNA TGTGCCAGCAGCACTGGGGACAGTTACTCCTACGAGCAGTACTTC. This encodes CASSTGDSYSYEQYF.

The V and J genes are TRBV20-1 and TRBJ1-5; D is uncertain. V was clipped by 6 bases and J by 9 bases, with 12 bases between them. The CDR3 totals 11 residues. Germline CDR1 reads DFQATT; CDR2 reads SNEGSKA (reference sequence). The CDR3 DNA follows: TGCAGTGCCAGCCGCCGCGGGCCCCAGCATTTT. It specifies CSASRRGPQHF.

The rearrangement uses TRBV10-2 and TRBJ1-2; weak D call: TRBD1 (5 bases). The V end was cut by 3 bases, the J end by 9 bases, with 14 bases between. CDR3 length: 13 residues. Germline V CDR1 and CDR2: WSHSY, SAAADI. CDR3: CASSDRGYSRYTF. DNA for the CDR3: TGCGCCAGCAGTGACCGGGGGTATTCTCGCTACACCTTC.

This clone was seen only once. This chain connects TRBV28 to TRBJ1-3; D uncertain. The germline V gene encodes CDR1 MDHEN and CDR2 SYDVKM. V was clipped by 6 bases and J by 2 bases, with 11 bases between them. The CDR3 runs 14 residues. The CDR3 loop reads CASSGGGTGNTIYF. In DNA, the CDR3 is TGTGCCAGCAGCGGTGGCGGGACTGGAAACACCATATATTTT.

V and J are TRBV7-6 and TRBJ1-1, with a tentative D call TRBD1 (5 bases). The germline V and J ends were trimmed by 5 bases and 1 base, with 11 bases remaining between them. The CDR3 contains 14 residues. The V gene's germline CDR1 is SGHVS and CDR2 FNYEAQ. CDR3 bases: TGTGCCAGCAGCCCAGGACACCAGAACACTGAAGCTTTCTTT. Its protein product is CASSPGHQNTEAFF.

The chain is built from TRBV27 and TRBJ1-1; 10 nucleotides match TRBD1. Germline loops: CDR1 MNHEY, CDR2 SMNVEV (reference sequence). This CDR3 comprises 13 residues. V was clipped by 6 bases and J by 5 bases; unmatched bases: 3. CDR3: CASSWTGGTEAFF. CDR3 nucleotide sequence: TGTGCCAGCAGCTGGACAGGGGGAACTGAAGCTTTCTTT.

The chain recombines TRBV28 with TRBJ1-2; D uncertain. Deletions cut 4 bases from V and 0 bases from J, with 6 bases between. The germline gives CDR1 MDHEN, CDR2 SYDVKM. The CDR3 is 13 amino acids. The CDR3 reads CASSSTANYGYTF. CDR3 in DNA: TGTGCCAGCAGTTCAACAGCTAACTATGGCTACACCTTC.

The V gene is TRBV28, the J gene TRBJ1-2; weak D call: TRBD1 (6 bases). The CDR3 runs to 14 residues. CDR1 and CDR2 from the germline V gene are MDHEN and SYDVKM. V was pared by 2 bases and J by 4 bases, with 11 bases between. In DNA form, the CDR3 reads TGTGCCAGCAGTTTACCCCAGGGGACCTATGGCTACACCTTC. It is translated as CASSLPQGTYGYTF.

The chain carries TRBV6-5 and TRBJ1-5; a weak D match, TRBD1 (6 bases). CDR3 size: 13 residues. The V end lost 2 bases, the J end lost 6 bases, and 8 bases lay between the germline ends. The germline gives CDR1 MNHEY, CDR2 SVGAGI. For the CDR3, the DNA is TGTGCCAGCAGTTACGGGGGCAGTCAGCCCCAGCATTTT. The encoded protein is CASSYGGSQPQHF.

This CDR3 reads CATSGLAGHQRSYEQYF. Here the CDR3 DNA reads TGTGCCACCTCGGGACTAGCGGGGCATCAGCGTTCCTACGAGCAGTACTTC. The V call is TRBV27, the J call TRBJ2-7; 13 bases map to TRBD2. Germline CDR1 and CDR2: MNHEY and SMNVEV (reference sequence). The V segment lost 10 bases and the J segment 1 base; nucleotides outside the gene matches: 13. The CDR3 consists of 17 residues.

Only a few counts were recorded for this clone. The rearrangement joins TRBV5-1 to TRBJ1-4; D possibly corresponds to TRBD1 (5 bases). Deletions cut 5 bases from V and 7 bases from J, with 9 bases between. Germline lookup yields CDR1 SGHRS and CDR2 YFSETQ. This CDR3 has 12 residues. The CDR3 bases are TGCGCCAGCAGGCGACAGCTTGAAAAACTGTTTTTT. It is translated as CASRRQLEKLFF.

The rearrangement uses TRBV28 and TRBJ2-3; 7 nucleotides agree with TRBD1. With V trimmed by 6 bases and J by 6 bases, 6 bases remained unmatched. This CDR3 is built from 13 residues. The germline gives CDR1 MDHEN, CDR2 SYDVKM. CDR3 DNA sequence: TGTGCCAGCAGAAACAGGGGCGAGGATACGCAGTATTTT. Protein: CASRNRGEDTQYF.

V is TRBV5-1 and J is TRBJ2-7; weak D call: TRBD2 (6 bases). CDR3 length equals 13 residues. The ends were cut back, 4 bases at V and 3 bases at J, with 11 bases in the middle. Germline CDR1 SGHRS, CDR2 YFSETQ. CDR3 nucleotide sequence: TGCGCCAGCAGCACCGGGACTGTCTACGAGCAGTACTTC. This codes for CASSTGTVYEQYF.

The chain has TRBV28 and TRBJ2-7; 10 bases map to TRBD1. This CDR3 region has 16 residues. Germline loops: CDR1 MDHEN, CDR2 SYDVKM. J gave up 2 bases and V 4 bases, and 8 bases lay outside the gene matches. The CDR3 DNA reads as TGTGCCAGCAGTTCTGACAGGGGGCCAGTAGCCTACGAGCAGTACTTC. Translated, it gives CASSSDRGPVAYEQYF.

This rearrangement joins TRBV5-4 to TRBJ1-6, with D possibly TRBD1 on 5 matching bases. From germline, CDR1 is SGHNT and CDR2 YYREEE (reference sequence). The V end was cut by 3 bases, the J end by 8 bases, with 12 bases between. The CDR3 contains 14 residues. The CDR3 nucleotides are TGTGCCAGCAGCTCCTCAGGGCTAGATTCACCCCTCCACTTT. Its translation: CASSSSGLDSPLHF.

The chain employs TRBV7-2 and TRBJ2-3; D is possibly TRBD1 (5 bases). V shed 2 bases and J shed 2 bases, with 11 bases lying between them. CDR3 length: 15 amino acids. CDR1 and CDR2 from the germline V gene are SGHTA and FQGNSA. DNA for the CDR3: TGTGCCAGCAGCTTATCCCTGGGGCCCACAGATACGCAGTATTTT. Translation: CASSLSLGPTDTQYF.

The V call is TRBV27, the J call TRBJ1-2, with TRBD1 matching over 9 bases. V lost 8 bases to trimming and J lost 7 bases; unmatched junction nucleotides: 5. Germline values: CDR1 MNHEY, CDR2 SMNVEV (reference sequence). This CDR3 is built from 12 residues. Here the CDR3 reads CASATGGTGYTF. The CDR3 DNA sequence: TGTGCCAGCGCCACAGGGGGCACTGGCTACACCTTC.